This TCR beta chain was retrieved from a study of vaccination effects on CD4 cells after COVID-19. Across the whole study: Post-vaccine specimens arrived a median 72 days past the second dose. Regarding the study as a whole: Early post-infection timepoints were absent, and convalescent patients were few. Long after vaccination, the clones induced by infection and by vaccine shrank markedly in size.

Germline V gives CDR1 LGHNA, CDR2 YSLEER. Trimming cost V 5 bases and J 7 bases, with 17 bases left between them. This CDR3 region has 14 residues. Notes on this clone: Its matching antigen is unknown.

The assay was immunoSEQ multiplex PCR, and TCRdb's table has in-frame clones only and misses some. This sample has 64,000 or so clones, with roughly three quarters found just once. Under the ViraFEST assay, PBMC were stimulated with viral peptide pools so that antigen-specific CD4+ T cells expanded. Sequencing was performed afterwards. At the end of 9 to 11 days of culture, CD4+ T cells were isolated. All study participants received two doses of BNT162b2 or mRNA-1273 vaccine. People in the vaccine group had not been infected with SARS-CoV-2 before, and their nucleocapsid antibodies were negative. V is TRBV4-3 and J is TRBJ1-2; D is perhaps TRBD1 (5 bases). Sequencing was performed on CD4+ T cells from PBMCs cultured with HCoV-OC43 spike peptides, taken after COVID-19 vaccination. Documented subset: HCoV-OC43 spike overlapping peptide pool stimulation. The clonotype was recovered from a human donor who received a COVID-19 vaccine. The CDR3 DNA is TGCGCCAGCAGCTCTCAGGGAGGTTTTGGTGGCTACACCTTC. It is translated as CASSSQGGFGGYTF.